Described below is a single TCR beta chain sequence and its context. The antigen is unknown. The data were produced by immunoSEQ multiplex PCR, yet TCRdb's version contains in-frame clones alone and is incomplete. The sample includes 15,000 to 20,000 clones, around 50% of them seen just once. This record belongs to a study of radiation and T cells in renal cell carcinoma. Study-wide points: Dominant CDR3 motifs occupied more repertoire in irradiated than control tumors. Compared with controls, irradiated tumors showed greater TCR clonality.

Treatment denoted: 15 Gy SBRT to primary tumor, nephrectomy 4 weeks later. Nephrectomy followed 15 Gy stereotactic body radiation by 4 weeks. V lost 3 bases and J 2 bases, leaving 11 bases between the germline ends. The CDR3 totals 14 residues. The V gene's germline CDR1 is PRHDT and CDR2 FYEKMQ (reference sequence). The sequence was obtained from a middle-aged man with renal cell carcinoma. This sample comprised tumor tissue, obtained from a patient whose treatment included radiotherapy and nephrectomy. The chain combines TRBV13 with TRBJ2-7; perhaps TRBD1 as D (6 bases). Here the CDR3 DNA reads TGTGCCAGCAGCTTTCGCAGGGACACCTACGAGCAGTACTTC. This sequence encodes CASSFRRDTYEQYF.